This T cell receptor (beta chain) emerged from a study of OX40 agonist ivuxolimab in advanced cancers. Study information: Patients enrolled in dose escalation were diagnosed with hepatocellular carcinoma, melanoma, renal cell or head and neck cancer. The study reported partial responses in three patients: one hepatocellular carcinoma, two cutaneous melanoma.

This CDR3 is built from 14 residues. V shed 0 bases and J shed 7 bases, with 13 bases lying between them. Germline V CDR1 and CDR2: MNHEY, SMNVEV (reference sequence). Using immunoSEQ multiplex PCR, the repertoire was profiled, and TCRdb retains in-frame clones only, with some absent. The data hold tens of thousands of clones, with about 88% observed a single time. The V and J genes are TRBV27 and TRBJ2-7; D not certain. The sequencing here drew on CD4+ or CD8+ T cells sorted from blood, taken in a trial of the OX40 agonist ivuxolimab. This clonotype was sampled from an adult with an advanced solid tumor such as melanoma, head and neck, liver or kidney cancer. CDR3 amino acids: CASSLSGPFGEQYF. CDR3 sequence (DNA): TGTGCCAGCAGTTTATCAGGGCCCTTCGGGGAGCAGTACTTC.